The 4 T cell receptor beta chains given below trace back to one sample, sequenced in a study of cytomegalovirus exposure and HLA in healthy donors. PCR involved 60 Vbeta and 13 Jbeta primers. TCRdb keeps only in-frame clones here, not all; method: immunoSEQ multiplex PCR. The sample has roughly 110,000 clones; roughly four fifths are singletons. Material for sequencing was PBMCs. These receptors were taken from a man aged 45-65 years in good health and CMV-seronegative.

The chain uses TRBV12-5 and TRBJ2-1; tentatively, D is TRBD2 (5 bases). The length of the CDR3 is 14 residues. The germline V gene encodes CDR1 LGHNT and CDR2 FRNRAP. Trimming shortened V by 6 bases and J by 0 bases, and 9 bases separated the two germline ends. DNA of the CDR3: TGTGCTAGTGGCGGTGGACTCTCCTACAATGAGCAGTTCTTC. It specifies CASGGGLSYNEQFF.

This chain connects TRBV19 to TRBJ1-5; possibly TRBD1 for D (6 bases). Germline V gene lookup returns CDR1 LNHDA and CDR2 SQIVND (reference sequence). The CDR3 has 17 amino acids. V was clipped by 3 bases and J by 2 bases, with 17 bases between them. The CDR3 DNA reads TGTGCCAGTAGTATTAGCGGGGGCTTGATTGGCAATCAGCCCCAGCATTTT. The encoded protein is CASSISGGLIGNQPQHF. Based on the CDR3 plus reference TRBV19 and TRBJ1-5, the full variable domain is DGGITQSPKYLFRKEGQNVTLSCEQNLNHDAMYWYRQDPGQGLRLIYYSQIVNDFQKGDIAEGYSVSREKKESFPLTVTSAQKNPTAFYLCASSISGGLIGNQPQHFGDGTRLSIL.

The chain recombines TRBV18 with TRBJ1-6; 7 bases fit TRBD1. CDR1 KGHSH and CDR2 LQKENI come from the germline V gene. V was pared by 4 bases and J by 7 bases, with 13 bases of the junction left unmatched. The CDR3 is 17 amino acids. CDR3 amino acids: CASSRNTGALNNSPLHF. CDR3 nucleotides: TGTGCCAGCTCACGAAATACAGGGGCCTTAAACAATTCACCCCTCCACTTT.

The V call is TRBV5-1, the J call TRBJ1-3; TRBD1 is a possible D gene (5 bases). Germline loops: CDR1 SGHRS, CDR2 YFSETQ. V lost 5 bases and J 6 bases, leaving 15 bases between the germline ends. This CDR3 is 14 amino acids long. CDR3 bases: TGCGCCAGCAGAAGTTCAGGGAACGAAAACACCATATATTTT. This codes for CASRSSGNENTIYF.